This T cell receptor (beta chain) was sequenced during a study of graft-versus-host responses after intestinal transplantation. The overall study: In this cohort, recipients had multivisceral, liver-intestinal, or isolated intestinal transplants. All recipients were given anti-thymocyte globulin induction, and tacrolimus and steroids were then administered for 2 to 4 years.

J gave up 1 base and V 2 bases, and 3 bases lay outside the gene matches. Germline V gene data show CDR1 as SGHAT and CDR2 as FQNNGV. The CDR3 extends over 16 amino acids. Study-level results: Some patients had graft-donor T cell macrochimerism, and their allografts showed high graft-versus-host to host-versus-graft clonal ratios. Maximum circulating GvH clone levels tracked with early post-transplant HvG decreases.

As to this clone: What it recognizes is unknown.

Here immunoSEQ multiplex PCR was the method, and the copy in TCRdb shows in-frame clones only, minus some. The sample lists fewer than 45,000 clones, around 94% occurring once. The source was PBMCs, collected 16 days after intestinal transplant. The V call is TRBV11-2, the J call TRBJ2-3; 10 bases map to TRBD2. The origin of this receptor is a human patient who received an intestinal transplant, so some T cells may come from the graft donor. CDR3 sequence: CASSLRLAGGTDTQYF. The CDR3 DNA reads as TGTGCCAGCAGCTTACGGCTAGCGGGAGGCACAGATACGCAGTATTTT.